This TCR beta chain was identified in a study of T-cell reconstitution after alpha-beta-depleted transplantation in children. Broader study findings: Alpha-beta T cells present about two months after transplant were reported to originate from several hundred expanded graft clones. Surviving recipient T cells and intrathymic progenitors accounted for some patients' high TCRbeta diversity at day 60. Newly produced T cells mostly accounted for T-cell counts and diversity one year post-transplant.

For TCRbeta, the library was prepared with unique molecular identifiers. TCRdb analysed the PCR reads with MiXCR anew, one entry per CDR3 protein. The sample has about 110,000 distinct CDR3 sequences; about a tenth are singletons. This clonotype appeared many times. What it binds is unknown. Sample: PBMCs, taken before TCRalphabeta/CD19-depleted stem cell transplant. The receptor comes from a boy under 10 years old with acute lymphoblastic leukemia, due to receive a stem cell transplant.

The CDR3 nucleotides are TGTGCCACCAGCAGCGTTGGAGGGGAGGGCACTGAAGCTTTCTTT. It yields the protein CATSSVGGEGTEAFF. V is TRBV15 and J is TRBJ1-1; possibly TRBD1 for D (5 bases). Trimming cost V 3 bases and J 4 bases, with 15 bases left between them. This CDR3 is built from 15 residues. From germline, CDR1 is LNHNV and CDR2 YYDKDF (reference sequence).